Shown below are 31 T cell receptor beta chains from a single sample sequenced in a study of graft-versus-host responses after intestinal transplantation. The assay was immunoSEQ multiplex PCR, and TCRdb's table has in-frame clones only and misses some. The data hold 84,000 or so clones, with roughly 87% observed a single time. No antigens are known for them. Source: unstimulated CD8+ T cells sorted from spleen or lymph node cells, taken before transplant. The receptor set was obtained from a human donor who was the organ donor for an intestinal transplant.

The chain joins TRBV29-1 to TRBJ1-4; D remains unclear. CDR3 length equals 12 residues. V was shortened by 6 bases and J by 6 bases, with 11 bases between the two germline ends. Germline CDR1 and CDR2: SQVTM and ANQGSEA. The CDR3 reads CSVREGDEKLFF. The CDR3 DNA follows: TGCAGCGTCCGGGAGGGAGATGAAAAACTGTTTTTT. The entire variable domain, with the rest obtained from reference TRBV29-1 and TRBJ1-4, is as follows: SAVISQKPSRDICQRGTSLTIQCQVDSQVTMMFWYRQQPGQSLTLIATANQGSEATYESGFVIDKFPISRPNLTFSTLTVSNMSPEDSSIYLCSVREGDEKLFFGSGTQLSVL.

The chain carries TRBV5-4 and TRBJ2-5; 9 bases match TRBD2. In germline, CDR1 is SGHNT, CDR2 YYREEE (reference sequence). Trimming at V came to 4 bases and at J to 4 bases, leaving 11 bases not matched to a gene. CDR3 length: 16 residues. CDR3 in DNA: TGTGCCAGCAGCGGGGGGGTAGCGGGGGCCTTAGAGACCCAGTACTTC. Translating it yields CASSGGVAGALETQYF.

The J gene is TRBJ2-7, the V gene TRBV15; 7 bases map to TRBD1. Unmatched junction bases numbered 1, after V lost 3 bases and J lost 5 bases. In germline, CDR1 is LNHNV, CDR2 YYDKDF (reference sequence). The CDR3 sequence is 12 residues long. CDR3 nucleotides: TGTGCCACCAGCAGTGACAGGGACGAGCAGTACTTC. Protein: CATSSDRDEQYF.

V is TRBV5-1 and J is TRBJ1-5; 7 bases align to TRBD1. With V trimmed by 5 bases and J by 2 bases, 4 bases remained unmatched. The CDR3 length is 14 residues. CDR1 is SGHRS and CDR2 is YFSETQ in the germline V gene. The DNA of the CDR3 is TGCGCCAGCAGAAAAGGGACAGGCAATCAGCCCCAGCATTTT. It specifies CASRKGTGNQPQHF.

CDR3 nucleotides: TGTGCGACCGAGGTACGCAGGCCCAAACAGAACACTGAAGCTTTCTTT. Translated: CATEVRRPKQNTEAFF. The V call is TRBV7-9, the J call TRBJ1-1; D gene unclear. Germline V CDR1 and CDR2: SEHNR, FQNEAQ (reference sequence). CDR3 length equals 16 residues.

The CDR3 DNA follows: TGTGCCAGCAGCCAAAGATCAATCTGGCAGGACCTATTAGAAGATTTGGGATATGGCTACACCTTC. Protein product: CASSQRSIWQDLLEDLGYGYTF. V gene TRBV14 combines with J gene TRBJ1-2; no clear D. CDR1 and CDR2 from the germline V gene are SGHDN and FVKESK. V lost 2 bases and J lost 5, with 36 bases in between. The CDR3 covers 22 residues.

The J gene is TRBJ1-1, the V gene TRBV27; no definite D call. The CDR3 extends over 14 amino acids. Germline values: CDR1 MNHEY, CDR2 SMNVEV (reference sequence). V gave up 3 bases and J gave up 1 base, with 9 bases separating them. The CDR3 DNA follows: TGTGCCAGCAGTTTTGTCGGAGGGAACACTGAAGCTTTCTTT. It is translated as CASSFVGGNTEAFF.

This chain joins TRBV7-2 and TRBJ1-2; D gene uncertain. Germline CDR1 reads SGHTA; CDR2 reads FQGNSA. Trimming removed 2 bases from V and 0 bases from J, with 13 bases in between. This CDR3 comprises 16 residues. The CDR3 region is CASSLIGWSSNYGYTF. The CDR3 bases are TGTGCCAGCAGCTTAATTGGATGGTCCTCTAACTATGGCTACACCTTC.

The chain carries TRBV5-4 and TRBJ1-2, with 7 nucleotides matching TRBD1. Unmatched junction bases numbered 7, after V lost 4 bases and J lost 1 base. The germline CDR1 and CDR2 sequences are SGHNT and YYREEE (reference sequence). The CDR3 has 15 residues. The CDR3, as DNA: TGTGCCAGCAGCCCTGGACAGGATTATAACTATGGCTACACCTTC. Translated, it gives CASSPGQDYNYGYTF.

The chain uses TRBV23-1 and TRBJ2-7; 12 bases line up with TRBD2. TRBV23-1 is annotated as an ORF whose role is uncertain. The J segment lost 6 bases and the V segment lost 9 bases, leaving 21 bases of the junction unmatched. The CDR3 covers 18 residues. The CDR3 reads CASHTILAGGPFSCEQYF. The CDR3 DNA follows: TGCGCCAGTCACACAATCCTAGCGGGGGGGCCGTTTAGTTGCGAGCAGTACTTC.

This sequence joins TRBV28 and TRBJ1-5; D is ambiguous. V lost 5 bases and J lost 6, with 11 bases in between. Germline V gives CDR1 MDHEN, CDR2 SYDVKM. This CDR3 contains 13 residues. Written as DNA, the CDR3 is TGTGCCAGCAGTGAGGGCGGTGGTCAGCCCCAGCATTTT. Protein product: CASSEGGGQPQHF.

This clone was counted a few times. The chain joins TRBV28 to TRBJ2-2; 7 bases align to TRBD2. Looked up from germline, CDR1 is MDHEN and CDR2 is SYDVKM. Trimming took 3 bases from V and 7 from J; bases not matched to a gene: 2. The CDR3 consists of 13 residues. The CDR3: CASSLGGYGELFF. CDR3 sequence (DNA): TGTGCCAGCAGTTTGGGAGGGTACGGGGAGCTGTTTTTT.

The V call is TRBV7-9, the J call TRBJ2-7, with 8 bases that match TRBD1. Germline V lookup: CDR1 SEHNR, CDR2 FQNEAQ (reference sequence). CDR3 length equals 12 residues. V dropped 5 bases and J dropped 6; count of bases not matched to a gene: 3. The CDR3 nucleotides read TGTGCCAGCAGCGAGGACAGGGCCGAGCAGTACTTC. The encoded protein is CASSEDRAEQYF.

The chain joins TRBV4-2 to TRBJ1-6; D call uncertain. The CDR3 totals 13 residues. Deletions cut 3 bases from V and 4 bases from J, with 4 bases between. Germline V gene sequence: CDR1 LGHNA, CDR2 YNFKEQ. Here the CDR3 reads CASSQGYNSPLHF. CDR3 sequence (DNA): TGTGCCAGCAGCCAGGGGTATAATTCACCCCTCCACTTT.

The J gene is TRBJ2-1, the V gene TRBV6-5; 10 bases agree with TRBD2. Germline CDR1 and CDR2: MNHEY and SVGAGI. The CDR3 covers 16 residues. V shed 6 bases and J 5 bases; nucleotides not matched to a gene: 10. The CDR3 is CASSYASGGVDNEQFF. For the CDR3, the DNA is TGTGCCAGCAGCTACGCTAGCGGGGGAGTAGACAATGAGCAGTTCTTC.

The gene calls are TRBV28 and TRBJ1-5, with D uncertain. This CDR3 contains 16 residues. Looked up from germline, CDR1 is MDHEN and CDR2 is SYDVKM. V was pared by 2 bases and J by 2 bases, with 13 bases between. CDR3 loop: CASSLRVLPGNQPQHF. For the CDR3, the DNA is TGTGCCAGCAGTTTAAGGGTCCTACCGGGCAATCAGCCCCAGCATTTT.

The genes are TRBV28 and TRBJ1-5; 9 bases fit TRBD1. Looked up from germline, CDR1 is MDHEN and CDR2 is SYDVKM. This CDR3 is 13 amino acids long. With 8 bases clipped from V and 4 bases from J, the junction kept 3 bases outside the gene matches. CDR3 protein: CASLQGANQPQHF. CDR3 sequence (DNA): TGTGCCAGCCTACAGGGGGCAAATCAGCCCCAGCATTTT.

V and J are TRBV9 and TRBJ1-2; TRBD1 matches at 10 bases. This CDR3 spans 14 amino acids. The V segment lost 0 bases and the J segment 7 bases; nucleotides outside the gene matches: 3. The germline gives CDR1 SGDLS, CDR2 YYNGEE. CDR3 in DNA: TGTGCCAGCAGCGTAGTTGGGACAGGGGCTGGCTACACCTTC. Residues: CASSVVGTGAGYTF.

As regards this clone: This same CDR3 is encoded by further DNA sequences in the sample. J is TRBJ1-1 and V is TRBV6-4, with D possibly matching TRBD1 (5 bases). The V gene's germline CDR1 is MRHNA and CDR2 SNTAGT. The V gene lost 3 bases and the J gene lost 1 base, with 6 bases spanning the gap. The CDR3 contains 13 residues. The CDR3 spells CASSEGQNTEAFF. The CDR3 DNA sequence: TGTGCCAGCAGTGAGGGGCAGAACACTGAAGCTTTCTTT.

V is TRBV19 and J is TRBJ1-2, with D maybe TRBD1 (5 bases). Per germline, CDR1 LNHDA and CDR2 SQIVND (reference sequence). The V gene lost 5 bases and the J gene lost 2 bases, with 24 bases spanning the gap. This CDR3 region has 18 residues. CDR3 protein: CASSDSPRWGRQNYGYTF. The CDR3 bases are TGTGCCAGTAGTGACTCCCCGAGGTGGGGACGGCAGAACTATGGCTACACCTTC.

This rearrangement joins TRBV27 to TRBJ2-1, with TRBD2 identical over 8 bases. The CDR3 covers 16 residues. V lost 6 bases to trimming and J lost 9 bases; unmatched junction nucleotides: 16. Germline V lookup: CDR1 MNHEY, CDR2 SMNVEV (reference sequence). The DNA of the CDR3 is TGTGCCAGCAGGGGGGGCGGGGGGCCCCCCTTCTTTGAGCAGTTCTTC. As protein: CASRGGGGPPFFEQFF.

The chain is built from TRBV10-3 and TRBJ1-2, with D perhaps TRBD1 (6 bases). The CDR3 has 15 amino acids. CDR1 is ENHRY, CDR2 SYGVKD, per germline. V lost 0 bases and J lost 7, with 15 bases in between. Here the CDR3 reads CAISESKGVLGGYTF. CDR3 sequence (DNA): TGTGCCATCAGTGAGTCAAAGGGGGTTCTAGGTGGCTACACCTTC.

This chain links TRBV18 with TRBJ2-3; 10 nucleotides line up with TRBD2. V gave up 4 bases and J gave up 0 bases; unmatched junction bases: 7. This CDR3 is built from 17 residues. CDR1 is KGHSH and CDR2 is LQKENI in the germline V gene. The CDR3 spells CASSLFSGGLSTDTQYF. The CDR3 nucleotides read TGTGCCAGCTCACTCTTTAGCGGGGGGCTTAGCACAGATACGCAGTATTTT.

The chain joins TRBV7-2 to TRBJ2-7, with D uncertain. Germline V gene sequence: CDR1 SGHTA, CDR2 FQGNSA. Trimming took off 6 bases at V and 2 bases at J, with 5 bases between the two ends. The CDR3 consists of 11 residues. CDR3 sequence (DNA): TGTGCCAGCAGTCAAGCCTACGAGCAGTACTTC. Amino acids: CASSQAYEQYF.

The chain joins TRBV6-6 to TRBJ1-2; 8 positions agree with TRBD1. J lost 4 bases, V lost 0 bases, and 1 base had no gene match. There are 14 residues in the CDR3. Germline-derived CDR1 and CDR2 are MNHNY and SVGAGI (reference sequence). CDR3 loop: CASSYSGQVYGYTF. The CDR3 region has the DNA TGTGCCAGCAGTTACTCGGGACAGGTCTATGGCTACACCTTC.

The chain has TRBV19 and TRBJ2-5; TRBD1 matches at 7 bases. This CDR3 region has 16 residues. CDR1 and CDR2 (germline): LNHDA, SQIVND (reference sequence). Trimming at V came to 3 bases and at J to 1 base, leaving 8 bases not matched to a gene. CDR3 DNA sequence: TGTGCCAGTAGTATTTATCAGGGGGTTCCCCAAGAGACCCAGTACTTC. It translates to CASSIYQGVPQETQYF. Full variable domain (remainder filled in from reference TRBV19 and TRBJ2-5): DGGITQSPKYLFRKEGQNVTLSCEQNLNHDAMYWYRQDPGQGLRLIYYSQIVNDFQKGDIAEGYSVSREKKESFPLTVTSAQKNPTAFYLCASSIYQGVPQETQYFGPGTRLLVL.

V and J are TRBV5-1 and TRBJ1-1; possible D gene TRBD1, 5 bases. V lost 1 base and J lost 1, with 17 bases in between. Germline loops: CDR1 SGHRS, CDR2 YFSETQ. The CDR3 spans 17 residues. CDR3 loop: CASSLFLGPTANTEAFF. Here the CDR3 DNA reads TGCGCCAGCAGCTTGTTTTTGGGACCGACTGCGAACACTGAAGCTTTCTTT.

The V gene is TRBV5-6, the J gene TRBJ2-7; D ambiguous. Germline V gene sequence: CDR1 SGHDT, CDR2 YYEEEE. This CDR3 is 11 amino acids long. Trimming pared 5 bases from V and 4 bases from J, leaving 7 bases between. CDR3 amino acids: CASSDDYEQYF. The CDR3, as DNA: TGTGCCAGCAGTGACGATTACGAGCAGTACTTC.

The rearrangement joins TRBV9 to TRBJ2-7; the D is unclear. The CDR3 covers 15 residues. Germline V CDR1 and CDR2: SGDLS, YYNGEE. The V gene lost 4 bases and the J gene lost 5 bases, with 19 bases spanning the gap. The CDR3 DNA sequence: TGTGCCAGCAGCCCCTCGCGGACGGCCTCTAACGAGCAGTACTTC. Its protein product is CASSPSRTASNEQYF.

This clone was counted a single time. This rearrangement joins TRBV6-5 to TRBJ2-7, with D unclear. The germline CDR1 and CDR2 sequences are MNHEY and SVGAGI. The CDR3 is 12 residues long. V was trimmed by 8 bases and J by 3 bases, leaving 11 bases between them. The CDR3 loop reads CASDGEIYEQYF. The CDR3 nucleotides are TGTGCCAGCGATGGAGAGATCTACGAGCAGTACTTC.

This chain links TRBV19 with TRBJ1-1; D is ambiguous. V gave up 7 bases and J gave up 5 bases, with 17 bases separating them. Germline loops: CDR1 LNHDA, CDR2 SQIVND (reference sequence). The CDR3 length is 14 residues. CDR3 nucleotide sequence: TGTGCCAGTACGGAGGTTGGAGGTAAGACTGAAGCTTTCTTT. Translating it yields CASTEVGGKTEAFF.